This TCR beta chain emerged from a study of blood T cells in healthy people across ages. A second PCR, run for roughly 7 to 12 cycles, used a sample-barcoded 5' primer plus a J-beta primer mix. At least 2.5 million CDR3-containing paired-end reads were obtained per sample. TCRdb reprocessed the 5' RACE reads with MiXCR, giving one entry per CDR3 protein. The sample holds about 930,000 distinct CDR3 sequences, about 28% seen once. Germline V gene data show CDR1 as KGHDR and CDR2 as SFDVKD. This CDR3 has 15 residues. The V segment lost 1 base and the J segment 8 bases; nucleotides outside the gene matches: 6. These same data were also listed under a study on T cells of mothers and their children. That source adds: Comparable shaping of TCR recombination output by thymic selection was observed in related and unrelated pairs.

The receptor was isolated from a woman in her thirties or forties in good health. The rearrangement uses TRBV24-1 and TRBJ2-1; 8 nucleotides align to TRBD1. The sample was blood. CDR3 sequence (DNA): TGTGCCACCAGTGATTTCAGACAGGGGTTGTATGAGCAGTTCTTC. It is translated as CATSDFRQGLYEQFF.